This T cell receptor beta chain was observed in a study of graft-versus-host responses after intestinal transplantation. Study context: Tacrolimus plus steroids were given to all recipients for about 3 years, preceded by anti-thymocyte globulin induction.

Libraries were prepared by immunoSEQ multiplex PCR; TCRdb keeps only in-frame clonotypes and omits some of them. The sample lists around 43,000 clones; roughly 91% were seen once. V was clipped by 4 bases and J by 3 bases; unmatched bases: 12. Germline CDR1 SNHLY, CDR2 FYNNEI. The CDR3 loop spans 17 amino acids. Study results and caveats: Within the allografts of patients who had graft-donor T cell macrochimerism, graft-versus-host to host-versus-graft clonal ratios were high. There was an association between peak levels of circulating GvH clones and early post-transplant HvG declines.

Concerning this clone: Its target is not known.

The clonotype originates from a human patient who received an intestinal transplant, so some T cells may come from the graft donor. This chain joins TRBV2 and TRBJ2-7, with 10 positions matching TRBD1. Sequencing used PBMCs, obtained 524 days after transplant. CDR3: CASSVWDRGQGIYEQYF. The CDR3 nucleotides are TGTGCCAGCAGTGTTTGGGACAGGGGACAGGGGATCTACGAGCAGTACTTC.